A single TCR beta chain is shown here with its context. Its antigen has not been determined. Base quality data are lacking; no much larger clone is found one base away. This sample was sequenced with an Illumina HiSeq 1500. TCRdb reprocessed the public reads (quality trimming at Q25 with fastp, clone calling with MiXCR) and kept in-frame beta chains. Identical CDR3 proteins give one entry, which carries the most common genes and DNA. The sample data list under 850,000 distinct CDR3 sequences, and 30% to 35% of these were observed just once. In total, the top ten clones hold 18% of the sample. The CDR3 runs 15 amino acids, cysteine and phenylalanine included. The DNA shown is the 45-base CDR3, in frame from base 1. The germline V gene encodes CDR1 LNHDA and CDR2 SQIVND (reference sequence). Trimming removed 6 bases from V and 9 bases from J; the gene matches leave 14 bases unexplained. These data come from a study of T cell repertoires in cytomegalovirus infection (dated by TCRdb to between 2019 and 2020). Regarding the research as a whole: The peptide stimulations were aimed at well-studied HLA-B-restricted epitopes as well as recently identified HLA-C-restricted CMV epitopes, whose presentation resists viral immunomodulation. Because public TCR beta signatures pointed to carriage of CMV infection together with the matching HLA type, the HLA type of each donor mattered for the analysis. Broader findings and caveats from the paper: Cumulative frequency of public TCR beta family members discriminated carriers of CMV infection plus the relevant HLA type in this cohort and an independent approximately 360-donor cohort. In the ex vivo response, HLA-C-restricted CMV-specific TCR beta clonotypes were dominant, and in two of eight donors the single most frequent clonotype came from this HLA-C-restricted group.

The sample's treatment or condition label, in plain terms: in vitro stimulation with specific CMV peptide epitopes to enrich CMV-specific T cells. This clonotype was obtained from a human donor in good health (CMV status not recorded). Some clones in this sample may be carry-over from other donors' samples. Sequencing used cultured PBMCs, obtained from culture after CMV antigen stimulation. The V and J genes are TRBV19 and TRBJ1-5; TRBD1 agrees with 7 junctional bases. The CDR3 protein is CASSKAGTAQPPQHF. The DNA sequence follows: TGTGCCAGTAGCAAGGCGGGGACAGCCCAGCCGCCCCAGCATTTT. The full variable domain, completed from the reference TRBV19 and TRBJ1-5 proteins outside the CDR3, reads DGGITQSPKYLFRKEGQNVTLSCEQNLNHDAMYWYRQDPGQGLRLIYYSQIVNDFQKGDIAEGYSVSREKKESFPLTVTSAQKNPTAFYLCASSKAGTAQPPQHFGDGTRLSIL.